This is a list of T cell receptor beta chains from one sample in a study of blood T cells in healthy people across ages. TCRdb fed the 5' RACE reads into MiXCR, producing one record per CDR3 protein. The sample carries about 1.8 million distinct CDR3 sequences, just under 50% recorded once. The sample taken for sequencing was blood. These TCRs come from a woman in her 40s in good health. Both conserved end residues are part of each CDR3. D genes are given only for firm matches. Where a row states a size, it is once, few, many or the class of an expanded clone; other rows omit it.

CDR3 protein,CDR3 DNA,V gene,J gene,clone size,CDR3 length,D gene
CAVRLQNYGYTF,TGTGCCGTACGGCTTCAGAACTATGGCTACACCTTC,TRBV2,TRBJ1-2,-,12,-
CASKVDGAASGQYF,TGTGCCAGCAAAGTTGACGGAGCCGCTAGTGGGCAGTACTTC,TRBV6-2/TRBV6-3,TRBJ2-7,few,14,-
CASLRGGPGYEQFF,TGTGCCAGTTTGAGGGGGGGCCCTGGCTATGAGCAGTTCTTC,TRBV5-6,TRBJ2-1,once,14,-
CASSSLAEPREKLFF,TGTGCCAGCAGTTCCCTCGCTGAGCCTCGCGAAAAACTGTTTTTT,TRBV5-4,TRBJ1-4,-,15,-
CATSGLPGEQFF,TGTGCCACCAGTGGTCTGCCGGGGGAGCAGTTCTTC,TRBV24-1,TRBJ2-1,few,12,-
CSVEEGIGSGANVLTF,TGCAGCGTTGAAGAGGGTATAGGTTCTGGGGCCAACGTCCTGACTTTC,TRBV29-1,TRBJ2-6,few,16,-
CSALGLAVGDEQYF,TGCAGTGCTCTCGGACTAGCGGTTGGGGATGAGCAGTACTTC,TRBV20-1,TRBJ2-5,-,14,TRBD2
CASSEGGAGVYEQYF,TGTGCCAGCAGTGAAGGTGGGGCAGGAGTCTACGAGCAGTACTTC,TRBV2,TRBJ2-7,-,15,-
CASSSGQGWGNQPQHF,TGTGCCAGCAGTTCTGGACAGGGCTGGGGCAATCAGCCCCAGCATTTT,TRBV6-5,TRBJ1-5,-,16,TRBD1
CASSLRAEGYTF,TGTGCCAGCAGCTTGCGAGCGGAGGGCTACACCTTC,TRBV5-5,TRBJ1-2,few,12,-
CASSSSGVSYNEQFF,TGTGCCAGCAGTTCAAGCGGGGTCTCGTACAATGAGCAGTTCTTC,TRBV28,TRBJ2-1,-,15,TRBD2
CASSLPSGGYTF,TGTGCCAGCAGCTTGCCCTCGGGGGGCTACACCTTC,TRBV6-2/TRBV6-3,TRBJ1-2,-,12,-
CASSSGHLNYGYTF,TGTGCCAGCAGTTCAGGACACCTAAACTATGGCTACACCTTC,TRBV27,TRBJ1-2,-,14,-
CASSDGRGAKETQYF,TGTGCCAGCAGTGACGGGAGGGGAGCTAAAGAGACCCAGTACTTC,TRBV2,TRBJ2-5,-,15,TRBD2
CASSQAVSGAYEQYF,TGCGCCAGCAGCCAAGCAGTGAGTGGGGCCTACGAGCAGTACTTC,TRBV4-3,TRBJ2-7,few,15,-
CASSYVGGGGYTF,TGTGCCAGCAGTTACGTTGGGGGAGGTGGCTACACCTTC,TRBV6-5,TRBJ1-2,-,13,-
CASSLRLAGGVADTQYF,TGTGCCAGCAGCCTAAGACTAGCGGGGGGGGTGGCAGATACGCAGTATTTT,TRBV5-5,TRBJ2-3,-,17,TRBD2
CASSRSPSSYNEQFF,TGTGCCAGCAGTCGCAGTCCGAGCTCCTACAATGAGCAGTTCTTC,TRBV12-3/TRBV12-4,TRBJ2-1,-,15,-
CASSVGRGWSEQYF,TGTGCCAGCAGCGTAGGTCGGGGGTGGTCCGAGCAGTACTTC,TRBV7-2,TRBJ2-7,few,14,-
CASKAAPGDTQYF,TGCGCCAGCAAGGCCGCCCCGGGGGATACGCAGTATTTT,TRBV5-1,TRBJ2-3,-,13,-
CASSEDRGLNQPQHF,TGTGCCAGCAGTGAGGACAGGGGTCTCAATCAGCCCCAGCATTTT,TRBV6-1,TRBJ1-5,-,15,TRBD1
CASSPTTGGMKTQYF,TGTGCCAGCAGTCCGACCACAGGGGGCATGAAGACCCAGTACTTC,TRBV6-5,TRBJ2-5,few,15,TRBD1
CASSSNLQGNEQFF,TGTGCCAGCAGTTCAAACCTACAGGGGAATGAGCAGTTCTTC,TRBV6-2/TRBV6-3,TRBJ2-1,-,14,TRBD1
CASSGGQEDEQFF,TGCGCCAGCAGCGGGGGACAGGAAGATGAGCAGTTCTTC,TRBV5-1,TRBJ2-1,-,13,TRBD1
CASRGLAGASHDTQYF,TGTGCCAGCAGAGGACTAGCGGGGGCCTCACATGATACGCAGTATTTT,TRBV6-6,TRBJ2-3,-,16,TRBD2
CASSRTGGPEKLFF,TGTGCCAGCTCACGGACAGGGGGCCCTGAAAAACTGTTTTTT,TRBV18,TRBJ1-4,-,14,TRBD1
CASSVGRLQGRQETQYF,TGTGCCAGCAGCGTAGGGCGCCTCCAGGGCCGACAAGAGACCCAGTACTTC,TRBV9,TRBJ2-5,-,17,-
CSGFNRDSQETQYF,TGCAGCGGCTTTAACCGGGACTCCCAAGAGACCCAGTACTTC,TRBV29-1,TRBJ2-5,-,14,-
CASSLLSGTPYEQYF,TGTGCCAGCAGCTTACTGAGCGGGACTCCCTACGAGCAGTACTTC,TRBV7-9,TRBJ2-7,-,15,TRBD2
CATNMEDQETQYF,TGTGCCACCAACATGGAAGACCAAGAGACCCAGTACTTC,TRBV10-3,TRBJ2-5,-,13,-
CASSARDRVPRDTQYF,TGTGCCAGCAGCGCCCGGGACAGGGTACCTCGAGATACGCAGTATTTT,TRBV21-1,TRBJ2-3,few,16,-
CSARDLTETYEQYF,TGCAGTGCTAGAGATCTGACAGAAACCTACGAGCAGTACTTC,TRBV20-1,TRBJ2-7,-,14,-